The rows below give T cell receptor beta chains drawn from one sample of a study of cytomegalovirus exposure and HLA in healthy donors. The table came from immunoSEQ multiplex PCR; TCRdb's copy has only in-frame clones and leaves some out. This table holds 81,000 or so clones, 62% found once. Sequencing was done on a sample of PBMCs. The receptors shown here come from a woman between 25 and 40 years old in good health and CMV-seropositive. CDR3s include the opening cysteine and the closing phenylalanine or tryptophan. D genes are given only for firm matches. Size values are once, few and many counts, or a class for expanded clones, and some rows have none.

V,D,J,size,CDR3,DNA
TRBV7-9,.,TRBJ2-7,.,CASSLVWSYERYF,TGTGCCAGCAGCTTAGTTTGGTCCTACGAGCGGTACTTC
TRBV2,.,TRBJ2-3,.,CASSAVSDTQYF,TGTGCCAGCAGTGCCGTGTCAGATACGCAGTATTTT
TRBV5-1,.,TRBJ2-1,.,CASTSALPPSRLDEQFF,TGCGCCAGCACCAGCGCGCTGCCCCCCTCCCGTCTCGATGAGCAGTTCTTC
TRBV4-1,TRBD1,TRBJ2-6,.,CASSQQGQGTSGANVLTF,TGCGCCAGCAGCCAACAGGGACAGGGGACCTCTGGGGCCAACGTCCTGACTTTC
TRBV5-5,.,TRBJ2-3,.,CASSLGGVGTDTQYF,TGTGCCAGCAGCTTGGGAGGAGTTGGCACAGATACGCAGTATTTT
TRBV5-4,.,TRBJ1-6,.,CASSLAGANNSPLHF,TGTGCCAGCAGCTTGGCAGGGGCGAATAATTCACCCCTCCACTTT
TRBV28,.,TRBJ2-1,.,CASRRTAVSYNEQFF,TGTGCCAGCAGGCGGACAGCGGTTTCCTACAATGAGCAGTTCTTC
TRBV7-3,.,TRBJ1-2,.,CASRYQGFGGYTF,TGTGCCAGCAGGTACCAGGGGTTTGGCGGCTACACCTTC
TRBV14,TRBD1,TRBJ1-2,.,CASSLLGQAGYTF,TGTGCCAGCAGCCTGCTAGGACAGGCTGGCTACACCTTC
TRBV7-2,.,TRBJ1-3,.,CASSLEGLLGGNTIYF,TGTGCCAGCAGCTTAGAGGGCCTCCTTGGAGGGAACACCATATATTTT
TRBV5-6,.,TRBJ1-2,.,CASSWGSELFYGYTF,TGTGCCAGCAGCTGGGGCAGCGAGTTATTCTATGGCTACACCTTC
TRBV10-3,.,TRBJ1-2,.,CAIRATGNYGYTF,TGTGCCATCAGAGCGACAGGCAACTATGGCTACACCTTC
TRBV18,.,TRBJ2-5,.,CASSPGGETQHF,TGTGCCAGCTCACCGGGGGGAGAGACCCAGCACTTC
TRBV27,.,TRBJ2-3,.,CASSPGDPDTQYF,TGTGCCAGCAGTCCGGGGGACCCAGATACGCAGTATTTT
TRBV4-2,TRBD2,TRBJ2-1,.,CASSQEERGALSSYNEQFF,TGTGCCAGCAGCCAAGAGGAGCGGGGGGCTTTGAGCTCCTACAATGAGCAGTTCTTC
TRBV5-1,TRBD1,TRBJ2-5,.,CASSSGQGGQETQYF,TGCGCCAGCAGCTCCGGACAGGGAGGCCAAGAGACCCAGTACTTC
TRBV5-6,TRBD2,TRBJ2-3,few,CASSPILAGGSTDTQYF,TGTGCCAGCAGCCCCATACTAGCGGGGGGCAGCACAGATACGCAGTATTTT
TRBV6-5,TRBD1,TRBJ2-7,.,CASSPGQLSYEQYF,TGTGCCAGCAGTCCGGGACAGCTAAGCTACGAGCAGTACTTC
TRBV5-4,TRBD2,TRBJ2-3,once,CASSITGTSGGNTQYF,TGTGCCAGCAGCATAACCGGGACTAGCGGGGGAAATACGCAGTATTTT
TRBV6-5,TRBD1,TRBJ2-7,.,CASRRQGASYEQYF,TGTGCCAGCAGAAGACAGGGGGCTTCCTACGAGCAGTACTTC
TRBV5-1,.,TRBJ2-3,.,CASSLVPGSTDTQYF,TGCGCCAGCAGCTTGGTTCCTGGTAGTACAGATACGCAGTATTTT
TRBV4-2,TRBD2,TRBJ2-5,few,CASSQDPGLAGVETQYF,TGTGCCAGCAGCCAAGATCCTGGACTAGCGGGGGTTGAGACCCAGTACTTC
TRBV5-1,.,TRBJ1-3,.,CASSWGGIKGNTIYF,TGCGCCAGCAGCTGGGGAGGGATAAAAGGAAACACCATATATTTT
TRBV30,TRBD2,TRBJ2-1,.,CAWSGLAGGARSSYNEQFF,TGTGCCTGGAGTGGGCTAGCGGGGGGCGCTCGGAGCTCCTACAATGAGCAGTTCTTC
TRBV7-9,.,TRBJ1-3,.,CASSSLIDFSGNTIYF,TGTGCCAGCAGCTCACTGATTGATTTCTCTGGAAACACCATATATTTT
TRBV7-3,.,TRBJ1-1,.,CASRLGPMNTEAFF,TGTGCCAGCAGACTGGGCCCCATGAACACTGAAGCTTTCTTT
TRBV19,TRBD1,TRBJ1-2,.,CASSMGTGIVNTF,TGTGCCAGTAGTATGGGGACAGGGATAGTCAACACCTTC
TRBV7-8,.,TRBJ1-5,once,CASSLDGTPIGTAQHF,TGTGCCAGCAGCTTAGATGGGACTCCGATCGGGACGGCCCAGCATTTT
TRBV4-1,.,TRBJ2-1,few,CASSQVGQGHNEQFF,TGCGCCAGCAGCCAAGTCGGGCAGGGGCACAATGAGCAGTTCTTC
TRBV6-5,.,TRBJ1-6,.,CASSSGSPYNSPLHF,TGTGCCAGCAGTTCCGGGAGCCCCTATAATTCACCCCTCCACTTT
TRBV28,.,TRBJ2-5,.,CASSFSADKYQETQYF,TGTGCCAGCAGTTTTTCGGCGGATAAGTACCAAGAGACCCAGTACTTC
TRBV18,.,TRBJ1-1,once,CASSPPSSEAFF,TGTGCCAGCTCACCACCCTCCAGTGAAGCTTTCTTT
TRBV6-5,.,TRBJ1-5,.,CASSPQIGAQQPQHF,TGTGCCAGCAGTCCTCAAATAGGGGCACAGCAGCCCCAGCATTTT
TRBV7-8,.,TRBJ1-4,.,CASSLGSATNEKLFF,TGTGCCAGCAGCTTAGGGAGCGCAACTAATGAAAAACTGTTTTTT
TRBV7-8,.,TRBJ2-7,.,CASSLGMGPPEQYF,TGTGCCAGCAGCTTAGGCATGGGGCCCCCCGAGCAGTACTTC
TRBV2,.,TRBJ1-1,.,CASIWGDTEAFF,TGTGCCAGCATTTGGGGGGACACTGAAGCTTTCTTT
TRBV19,.,TRBJ1-1,.,CASSIRRGMNTEAFF,TGTGCCAGTAGTATACGTCGGGGTATGAACACTGAAGCTTTCTTT
TRBV30,.,TRBJ1-6,.,CAWSPARNSPLHF,TGTGCCTGGAGCCCCGCCCGGAATTCACCCCTCCACTTT
TRBV9,TRBD2,TRBJ2-1,.,CASSVGLAGGRRDEQFF,TGTGCCAGCAGCGTAGGACTAGCGGGGGGGCGTAGGGATGAGCAGTTCTTC
TRBV9,.,TRBJ1-1,.,CASSEAPNTEAFF,TGTGCCAGCAGCGAAGCACCGAACACTGAAGCTTTCTTT
TRBV4-1,.,TRBJ1-1,.,CASSQGRNTEAFF,TGCGCCAGCAGCCAGGGCCGGAACACTGAAGCTTTCTTT
TRBV5-4,.,TRBJ1-6,.,CASSTGQYNSPLHF,TGTGCCAGCAGCACCGGACAGTATAATTCACCCCTCCACTTT
TRBV5-4,TRBD2,TRBJ2-3,.,CASSTGGTSDITDTQYF,TGTGCCAGCAGCACGGGCGGGACTAGCGATATCACAGATACGCAGTATTTT
TRBV7-8,TRBD1,TRBJ1-2,.,CASSSFWSQPFGTGNYGYTF,TGTGCCAGCAGCTCTTTCTGGTCCCAACCTTTCGGGACAGGGAACTATGGCTACACCTTC
TRBV30,.,TRBJ2-6,.,CAWGHSSSGANVLTF,TGTGCCTGGGGGCACAGTAGCTCTGGGGCCAACGTCCTGACTTTC
TRBV5-6,.,TRBJ1-1,few,CASSLATGVVAEAFF,TGTGCCAGCAGCTTGGCAACAGGCGTGGTGGCTGAAGCTTTCTTT
TRBV2,.,TRBJ1-5,.,CASSKKGQPSNQPQHF,TGTGCCAGCAGTAAAAAAGGACAGCCTAGCAATCAGCCCCAGCATTTT
TRBV13,.,TRBJ1-4,.,CASSPAGAGNEKLFF,TGTGCCAGCAGCCCCGCGGGGGCGGGTAATGAAAAACTGTTTTTT
TRBV7-2,.,TRBJ1-2,.,CASSQGYGGVWGYPF,TGTGCCAGCAGCCAGGGGTATGGGGGCGTGTGGGGCTACCCCTTC
TRBV5-5,.,TRBJ1-1,few,CASSLTGNTEAFF,TGTGCCAGCAGCTTGACGGGGAACACTGAAGCTTTCTTT
TRBV12-5,.,TRBJ2-4,.,CASGFGGLVAKNIQYF,TGTGCTAGTGGTTTCGGGGGGCTGGTGGCCAAAAACATTCAGTACTTC
TRBV30,.,TRBJ1-2,.,CAWNREYGYTF,TGTGCCTGGAACCGAGAGTATGGCTACACCTTC
TRBV5-1,TRBD2,TRBJ2-2,.,CASSLRAGGQAGELFF,TGCGCCAGCAGCTTGAGAGCGGGGGGGCAAGCCGGGGAGCTGTTTTTT
TRBV28,.,TRBJ1-3,.,CASSTGTNSGNTIYF,TGTGCCAGCAGTACAGGGACTAATAGTGGAAACACCATATATTTT
TRBV5-1,TRBD1,TRBJ2-5,.,CASSQGTGPFGTQYF,TGCGCCAGCAGCCAAGGGACAGGTCCCTTTGGGACCCAGTACTTC